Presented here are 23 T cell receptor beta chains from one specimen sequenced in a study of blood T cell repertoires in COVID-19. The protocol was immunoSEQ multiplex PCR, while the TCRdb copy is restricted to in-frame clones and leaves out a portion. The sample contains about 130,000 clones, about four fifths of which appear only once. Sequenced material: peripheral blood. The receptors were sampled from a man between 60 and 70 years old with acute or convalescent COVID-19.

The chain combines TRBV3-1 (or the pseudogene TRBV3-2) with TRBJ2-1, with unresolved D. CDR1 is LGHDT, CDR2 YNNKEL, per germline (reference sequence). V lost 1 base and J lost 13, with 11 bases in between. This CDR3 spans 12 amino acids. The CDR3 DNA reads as TGTGCCAGCAGCCAAGGGGCTGAGAATCAGTTCTTC. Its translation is CASSQGAENQFF.

CDR3 in amino acids: CAWSGGPGNTIYF. In DNA, the CDR3 is TGTGCCTGGAGTGGGGGGCCTGGAAACACCATATATTTT. This rearrangement joins TRBV30 to TRBJ1-3; D is possibly TRBD1 (6 bases). This CDR3 comprises 13 residues. Germline lookup yields CDR1 GTSNPN and CDR2 SVGIG (reference sequence). V shed 1 base and J shed 2 bases, with 6 bases lying between them. Supplemented by reference TRBV30 and TRBJ1-3, the full variable domain reads SQTIHQWPATLVQPVGSPLSLECTVEGTSNPNLYWYRQAAGRGLQLLFYSVGIGQISSEVPQNLSASRPQDRQFILSSKKLLLSDSGFYLCAWSGGPGNTIYFGEGSWLTVV.

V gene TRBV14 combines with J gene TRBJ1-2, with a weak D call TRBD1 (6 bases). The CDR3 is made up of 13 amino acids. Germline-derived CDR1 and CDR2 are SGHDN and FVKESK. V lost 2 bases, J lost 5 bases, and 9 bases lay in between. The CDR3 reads CASSQNTGYGYTF. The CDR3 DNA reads TGTGCCAGCAGCCAAAATACAGGGTATGGCTACACCTTC. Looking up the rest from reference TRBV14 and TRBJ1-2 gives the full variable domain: EAGVTQFPSHSVIEKGQTVTLRCDPISGHDNLYWYRRVMGKEIKFLLHFVKESKQDESGMPNNRFLAERTGGTYSTLKVQPAELEDSGVYFCASSQNTGYGYTFGSGTRLTVV.

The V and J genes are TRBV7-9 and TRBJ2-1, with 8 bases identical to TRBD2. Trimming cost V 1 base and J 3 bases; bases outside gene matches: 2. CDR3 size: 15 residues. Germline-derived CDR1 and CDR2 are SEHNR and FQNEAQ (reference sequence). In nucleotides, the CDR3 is TGTGCCAGCAGCTTAGGCGGGAGGCTCTACAATGAGCAGTTCTTC. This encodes CASSLGGRLYNEQFF.

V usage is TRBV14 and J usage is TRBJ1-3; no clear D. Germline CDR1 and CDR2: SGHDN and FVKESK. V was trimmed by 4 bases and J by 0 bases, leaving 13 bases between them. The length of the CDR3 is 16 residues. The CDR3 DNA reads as TGTGCCAGCAGCCCCCCCGCGGTTAGCTCTGGAAACACCATATATTTT. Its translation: CASSPPAVSSGNTIYF.

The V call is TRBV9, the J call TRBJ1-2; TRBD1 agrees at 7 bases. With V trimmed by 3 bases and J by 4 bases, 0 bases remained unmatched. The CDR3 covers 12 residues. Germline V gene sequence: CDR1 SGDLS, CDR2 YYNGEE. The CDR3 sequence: CASSGDSYGYTF. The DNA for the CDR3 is TGTGCCAGCAGCGGGGACAGCTATGGCTACACCTTC.

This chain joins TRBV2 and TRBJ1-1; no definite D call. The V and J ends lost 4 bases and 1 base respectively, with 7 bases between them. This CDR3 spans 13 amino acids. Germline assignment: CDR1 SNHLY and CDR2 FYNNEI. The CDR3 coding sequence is TGTGCCAGCAGTGTTGAGGCGAACACTGAAGCTTTCTTT. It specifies CASSVEANTEAFF. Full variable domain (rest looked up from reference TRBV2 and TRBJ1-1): EPEVTQTPSHQVTQMGQEVILRCVPISNHLYFYWYRQILGQKVEFLVSFYNNEISEKSEIFDDQFSVERPDGSNFTLKIRSTKLEDSAMYFCASSVEANTEAFFGQGTRLTVV.

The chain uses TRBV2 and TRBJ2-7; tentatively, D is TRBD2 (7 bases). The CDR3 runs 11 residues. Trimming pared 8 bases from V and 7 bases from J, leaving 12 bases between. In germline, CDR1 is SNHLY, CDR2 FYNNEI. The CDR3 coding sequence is TGTGCCAGCTTAGGGGGGGAGGAGCAGTACTTC. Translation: CASLGGEEQYF.

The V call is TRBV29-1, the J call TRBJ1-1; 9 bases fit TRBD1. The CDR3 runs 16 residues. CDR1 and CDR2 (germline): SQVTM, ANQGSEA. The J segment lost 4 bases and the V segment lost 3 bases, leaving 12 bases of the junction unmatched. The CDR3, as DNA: TGCAGCGTTGAGCCGGGACAGGGTGGGGTTAGCACTGAAGCTTTCTTT. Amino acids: CSVEPGQGGVSTEAFF.

CDR3 sequence reads: CASSLHTYVAEAFF. The DNA of the CDR3 is TGTGCCAGCAGCTTACATACGTATGTAGCTGAAGCTTTCTTT. The chain carries TRBV7-2 and TRBJ1-1; no definite D call. Germline lookup yields CDR1 SGHTA and CDR2 FQGNSA. The CDR3 runs to 14 residues. The V end lost 2 bases, the J end lost 6 bases, and 13 bases lay between the germline ends.

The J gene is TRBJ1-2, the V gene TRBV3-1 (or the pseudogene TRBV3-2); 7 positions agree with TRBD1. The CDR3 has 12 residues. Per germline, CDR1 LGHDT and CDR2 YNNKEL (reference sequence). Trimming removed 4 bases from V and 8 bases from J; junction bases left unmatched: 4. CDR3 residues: CASSRQGYGYTF. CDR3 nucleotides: TGTGCCAGCAGCCGACAGGGTTACGGCTACACCTTC.

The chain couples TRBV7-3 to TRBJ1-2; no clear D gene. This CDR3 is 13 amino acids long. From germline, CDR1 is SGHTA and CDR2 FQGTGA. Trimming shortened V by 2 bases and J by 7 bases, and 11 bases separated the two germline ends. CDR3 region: CASSLESSGGYTF. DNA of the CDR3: TGTGCCAGCAGCTTAGAATCTAGCGGTGGCTACACCTTC.

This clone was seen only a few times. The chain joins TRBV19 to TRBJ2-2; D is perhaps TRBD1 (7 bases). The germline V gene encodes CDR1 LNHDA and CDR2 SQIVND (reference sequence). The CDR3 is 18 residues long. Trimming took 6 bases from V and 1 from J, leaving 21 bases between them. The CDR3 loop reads CASRPRGAGSGNTGELFF. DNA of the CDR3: TGTGCCAGTAGGCCCAGGGGGGCAGGGTCCGGGAACACCGGGGAGCTGTTTTTT.

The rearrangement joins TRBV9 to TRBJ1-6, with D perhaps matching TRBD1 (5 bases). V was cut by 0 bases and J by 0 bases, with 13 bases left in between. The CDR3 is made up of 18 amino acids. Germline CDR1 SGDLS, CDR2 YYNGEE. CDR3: CASSVGAGQSSYNSPLHF. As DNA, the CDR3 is TGTGCCAGCAGCGTAGGGGCAGGGCAAAGCTCCTATAATTCACCCCTCCACTTT.

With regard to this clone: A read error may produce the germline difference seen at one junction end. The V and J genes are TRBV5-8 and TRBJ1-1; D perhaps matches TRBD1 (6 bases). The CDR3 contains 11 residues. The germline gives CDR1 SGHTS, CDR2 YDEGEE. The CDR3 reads CASSFHGTFRF. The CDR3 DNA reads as TGTGCCAGCAGCTTCCACGGGACATTCCGCTTT. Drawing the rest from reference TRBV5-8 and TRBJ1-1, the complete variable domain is EAGVTQSPTHLIKTRGQQATLRCSPISGHTSVYWYQQALGLGLQFLLWYDEGEERNRGNFPPRFSGRQFPNYSSELNVNALELEDSALYLCASSFHGTFRFGQGTRLTVV.

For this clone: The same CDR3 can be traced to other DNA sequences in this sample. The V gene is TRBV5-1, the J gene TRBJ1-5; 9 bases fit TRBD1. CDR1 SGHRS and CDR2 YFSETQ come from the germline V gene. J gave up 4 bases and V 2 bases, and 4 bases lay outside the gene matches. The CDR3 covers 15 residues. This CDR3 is CASSLTGGGNQPQHF. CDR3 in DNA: TGCGCCAGCAGCTTAACAGGGGGCGGGAATCAGCCCCAGCATTTT.

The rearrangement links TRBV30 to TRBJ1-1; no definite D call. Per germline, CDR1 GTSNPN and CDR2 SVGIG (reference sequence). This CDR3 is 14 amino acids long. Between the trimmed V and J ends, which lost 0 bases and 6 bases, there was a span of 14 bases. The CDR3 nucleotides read TGTGCCTGGAGTGTAAATGTGCAGCGTGCTGAAGCTTTCTTT. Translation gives CAWSVNVQRAEAFF.

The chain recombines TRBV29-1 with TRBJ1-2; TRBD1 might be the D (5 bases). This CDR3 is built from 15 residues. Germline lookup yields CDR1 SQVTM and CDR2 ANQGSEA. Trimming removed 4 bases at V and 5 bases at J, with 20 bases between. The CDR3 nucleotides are TGCAGCGTTGTCGATTATGGGACTGGTCCTTATGGCTACACCTTC. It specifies CSVVDYGTGPYGYTF.

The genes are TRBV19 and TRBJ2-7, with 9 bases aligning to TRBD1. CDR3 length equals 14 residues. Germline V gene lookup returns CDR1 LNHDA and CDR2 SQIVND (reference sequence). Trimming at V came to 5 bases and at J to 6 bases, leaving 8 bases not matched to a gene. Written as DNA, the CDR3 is TGTGCCAGTAGTCCCGGACAGGGGTGGGCCGAGCAGTACTTC. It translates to CASSPGQGWAEQYF.

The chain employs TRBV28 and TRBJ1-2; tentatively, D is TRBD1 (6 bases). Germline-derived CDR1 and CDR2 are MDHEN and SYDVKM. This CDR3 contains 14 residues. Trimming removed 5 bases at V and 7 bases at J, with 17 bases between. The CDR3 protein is CASSPPGAKGGYTF. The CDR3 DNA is TGTGCCAGCAGTCCCCCAGGGGCTAAAGGTGGCTACACCTTC.

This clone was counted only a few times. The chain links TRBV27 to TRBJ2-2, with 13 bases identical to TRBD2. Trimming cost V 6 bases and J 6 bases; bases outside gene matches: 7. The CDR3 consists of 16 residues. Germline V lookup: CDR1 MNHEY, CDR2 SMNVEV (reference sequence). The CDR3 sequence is CASSTPLAGGAGELFF. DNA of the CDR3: TGTGCCAGCAGCACCCCACTAGCGGGAGGGGCCGGGGAGCTGTTTTTT.

In DNA, the CDR3 is TGTGCCAGCAGCAATCCCCGCACAGGGGTGAGCTCCTATAATTCACCCCTCCACTTT. This sequence encodes CASSNPRTGVSSYNSPLHF. V gene TRBV21-1 combines with J gene TRBJ1-6; no check of the table's D call, TRBD1, against the DNA was made. TRBV21-1 is annotated as a pseudogene. This CDR3 has 19 residues.

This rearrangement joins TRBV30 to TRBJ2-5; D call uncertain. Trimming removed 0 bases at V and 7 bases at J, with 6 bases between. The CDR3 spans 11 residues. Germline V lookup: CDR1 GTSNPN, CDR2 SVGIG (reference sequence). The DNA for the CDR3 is TGTGCCTGGAGTGTAAGAGGGACCCAGTACTTC. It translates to CAWSVRGTQYF.